This T cell receptor (beta chain) was documented in a study of cytomegalovirus exposure and HLA in healthy donors. A word on this clone: Its antigen is unidentified.

Looked up from germline, CDR1 is GTSNPN and CDR2 is SVGIG (reference sequence). V was trimmed by 3 bases and J by 0 bases, leaving 6 bases between them. The CDR3 has 13 amino acids. PCR was performed using 60 Vbeta and 13 Jbeta primers. TCRdb's copy holds only in-frame clones and misses some; the assay was immunoSEQ multiplex PCR. Among over 150,000 clones listed, roughly 80% were seen once. General study results and limits: There were over 150 TCR beta chains listed as cytomegalovirus-associated. Serostatus for CMV was the only available immune exposure information.

This rearrangement joins TRBV30 to TRBJ1-3; D remains ambiguous. The receptor was isolated from a male donor in good health and CMV-seronegative. Sequenced input: PBMCs. The CDR3 sequence: CAWSRFSGNTIYF. The CDR3 region has the DNA TGTGCCTGGAGCCGGTTCTCTGGAAACACCATATATTTT.